This TCR beta chain stems from a study of T-cell memory formation after mild COVID-19. Study-wide results and caveats: Most CD4+ clones that shrank were in CM and EM, while CD8+ ones turned up in EMRA.

The table lists this clonotype with many counts. What it binds is not known. The CDR3 runs to 12 residues. Germline CDR1 and CDR2: SQVTM and ANQGSEA. Trimming removed 4 bases from V and 6 bases from J, with 10 bases in between. TCRalpha and TCRbeta libraries used 5'RACE with constant-segment primers and UMIs. A single record per CDR3 protein comes from TCRdb applying MiXCR to the 5' RACE reads. The table shows 350,000 to 450,000 distinct CDR3 sequences, with approximately 15% occurring only once. The TCR originated in a man younger than 30 who had mild COVID-19 (a few samples of this study predate the infection). Cell type and time point are not known. This chain links TRBV29-1 with TRBJ2-1, with a weak D call TRBD1 (6 bases). The source material was PBMCs or a T cell subset sorted from them (not recorded which). The CDR3 DNA reads TGCAGCGTTGGTTCAGGGGTCAATGAGCAGTTCTTC. Amino acids: CSVGSGVNEQFF.